One and the same sample provided the 3 T cell receptor beta chains below, sequenced in a study of molecular identifiers for immune sequencing clone quantification. TCRdb passed the PCR reads through MiXCR, listing each CDR3 protein once. The sample includes a few hundred thousand distinct CDR3 sequences, 25% of them seen just once. Sequences were obtained from naive CD8+ T cells from blood, with Jurkat cell RNA spiked in. The subset denotes: FACS-sorted CD8+CD4-CCR7+CD45RA+ naive T cells. These receptors were obtained from a human donor in good health. Some libraries in this study had Jurkat cell RNA spiked in.

This sequence joins TRBV30 and TRBJ2-3; tentatively, D is TRBD1 (5 bases). V lost 0 bases to trimming and J lost 0 bases, with 7 bases between them. Germline CDR1 GTSNPN, CDR2 SVGIG (reference sequence). The CDR3 has 14 amino acids. CDR3 sequence (DNA): TGTGCCTGGAGTGTAGGGGCAAGCACAGATACGCAGTATTTT. Protein sequence: CAWSVGASTDTQYF.

The chain has TRBV4-3 and TRBJ2-7, with D unresolved. The CDR3 length is 18 residues. The germline gives CDR1 LGHNA, CDR2 YSLEER. Between the trimmed V and J ends, which lost 0 bases and 4 bases, there was a span of 22 bases. CDR3 sequence (DNA): TGCGCCAGCAGCCAAGATAGTGTGCCAAGCTCCCTTCCGTACGAGCAGTACTTC. Residues: CASSQDSVPSSLPYEQYF.

On this clonotype: Possible read error: a much larger clone is one base away. V and J are TRBV7-9 and TRBJ2-5, with TRBD1 matching 7 bases. Per germline, CDR1 SEHNR and CDR2 FQNEAQ (reference sequence). There are 15 residues in the CDR3. The CDR3 DNA sequence: TGTGCCAGCAGCTTTTTGACAGGGTCGCAAGAGACCCGGTACTTC. Its translation: CASSFLTGSQETRYF.